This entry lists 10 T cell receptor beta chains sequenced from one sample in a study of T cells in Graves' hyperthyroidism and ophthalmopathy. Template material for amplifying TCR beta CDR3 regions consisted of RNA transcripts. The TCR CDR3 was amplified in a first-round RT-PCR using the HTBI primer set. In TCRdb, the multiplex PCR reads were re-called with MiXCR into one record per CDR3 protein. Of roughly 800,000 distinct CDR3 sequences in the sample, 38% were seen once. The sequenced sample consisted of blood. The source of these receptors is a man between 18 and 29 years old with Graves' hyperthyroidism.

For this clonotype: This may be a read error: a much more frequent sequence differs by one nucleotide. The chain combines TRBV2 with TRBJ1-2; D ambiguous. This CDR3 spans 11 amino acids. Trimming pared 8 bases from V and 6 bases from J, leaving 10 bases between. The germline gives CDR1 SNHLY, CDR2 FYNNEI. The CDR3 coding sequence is TGTGCCAGCGGCCCCGACAATGGCTACACCTTC. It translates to CASGPDNGYTF. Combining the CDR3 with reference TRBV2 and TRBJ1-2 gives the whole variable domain EPEVTQTPSHQVTQMGQEVILRCVPISNHLYFYWYRQILGQKVEFLVSFYNNEISEKSEIFDDQFSVERPDGSNFTLKIRSTKLEDSAMYFCASGPDNGYTFGSGTRLTVV.

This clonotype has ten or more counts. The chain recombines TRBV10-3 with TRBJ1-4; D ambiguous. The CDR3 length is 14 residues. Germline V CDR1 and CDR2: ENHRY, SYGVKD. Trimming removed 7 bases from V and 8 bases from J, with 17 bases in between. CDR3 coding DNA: TGTGCCATCACCGCGGGAGGACGAGAGGAAAAACTGTTTTTT. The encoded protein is CAITAGGREEKLFF.

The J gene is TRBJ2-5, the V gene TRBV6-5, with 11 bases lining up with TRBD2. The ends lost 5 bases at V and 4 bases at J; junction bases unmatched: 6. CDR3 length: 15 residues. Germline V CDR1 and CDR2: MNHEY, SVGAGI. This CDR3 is CASSDGLAGGETQYF. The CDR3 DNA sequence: TGTGCCAGCAGTGATGGTCTAGCGGGGGGAGAGACCCAGTACTTC.

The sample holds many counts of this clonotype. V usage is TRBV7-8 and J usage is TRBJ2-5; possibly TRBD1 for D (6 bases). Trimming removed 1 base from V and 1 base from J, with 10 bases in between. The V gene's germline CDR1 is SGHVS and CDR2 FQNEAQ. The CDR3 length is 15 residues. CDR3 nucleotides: TGTGCCAGCAGCTTAGTGGGCAGGGGCCAAGAGACCCAGTACTTC. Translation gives CASSLVGRGQETQYF.

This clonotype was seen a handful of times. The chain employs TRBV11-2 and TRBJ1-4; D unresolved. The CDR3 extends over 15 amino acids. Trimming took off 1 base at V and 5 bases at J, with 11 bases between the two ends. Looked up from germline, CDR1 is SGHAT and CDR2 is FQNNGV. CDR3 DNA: TGTGCCAGCAGCTTAGCGCTGACTGGGAATGAAAAACTGTTTTTT. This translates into CASSLALTGNEKLFF.

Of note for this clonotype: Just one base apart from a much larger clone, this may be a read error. CDR3 amino acids: CSVDGGTNYGYTF. DNA for the CDR3: TGCAGCGTTGATGGCGGGACTAACTATGGCTACACCTTC. J is TRBJ1-2 and V is TRBV29-1; D is ambiguous. With 3 bases removed from V and 0 bases from J, the gap between germline ends came to 8 bases. The V gene's germline CDR1 is SQVTM and CDR2 ANQGSEA. The CDR3 spans 13 residues.

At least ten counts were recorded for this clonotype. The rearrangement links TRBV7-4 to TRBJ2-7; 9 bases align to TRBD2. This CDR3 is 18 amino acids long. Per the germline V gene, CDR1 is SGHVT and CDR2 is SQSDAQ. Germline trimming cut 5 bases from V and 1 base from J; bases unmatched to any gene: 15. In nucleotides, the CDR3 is TGTGCCAGCAGCCCCCAGACTAGCGGCCAACTTCCATCCTACGAGCAGTACTTC. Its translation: CASSPQTSGQLPSYEQYF.

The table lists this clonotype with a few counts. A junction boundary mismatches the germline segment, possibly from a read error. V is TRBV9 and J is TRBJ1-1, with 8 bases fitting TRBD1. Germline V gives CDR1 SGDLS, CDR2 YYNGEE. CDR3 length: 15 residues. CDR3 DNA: TGCGCCAGCAGCCAAGGGTCGACAGGGGACACTGAAGCTTTCTTT. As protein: CASSQGSTGDTEAFF.

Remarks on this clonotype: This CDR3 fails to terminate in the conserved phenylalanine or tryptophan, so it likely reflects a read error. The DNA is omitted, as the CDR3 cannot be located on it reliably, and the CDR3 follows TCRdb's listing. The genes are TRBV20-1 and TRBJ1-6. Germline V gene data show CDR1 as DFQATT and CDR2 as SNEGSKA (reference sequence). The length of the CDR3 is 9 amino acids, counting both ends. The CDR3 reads CSARGDSYR.

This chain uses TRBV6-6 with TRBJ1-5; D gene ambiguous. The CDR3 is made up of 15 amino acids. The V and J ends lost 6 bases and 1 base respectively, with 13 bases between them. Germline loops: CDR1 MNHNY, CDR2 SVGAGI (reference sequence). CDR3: CASSAFQTSNQPQHF. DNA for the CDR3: TGTGCCAGCAGCGCGTTCCAGACAAGCAATCAGCCCCAGCATTTT.